This is a list of T cell receptor beta chains from one sample in a study of T cell responses to AZD1222 COVID-19 vaccine. Assay: immunoSEQ multiplex PCR; the TCRdb copy retains only in-frame clones and omits some. Seen here are 95,000 to 150,000 clones, approximately 90% observed once, and the top ten hold under 6.5%. The sequencing here drew on peripheral blood, taken on day 0 of AZD1222 vaccination. The source is an adult in good health. CDR3s include the opening cysteine and the closing phenylalanine or tryptophan. Size tells how often a clone was seen (once, few, many) or the class of an expanded clone, and some rows leave it out.

V gene	J gene	clone size	CDR3 protein
TRBV20-1	TRBJ2-3	.	CSASPGGADTQYF
TRBV7-2	TRBJ2-7	few	CASSRPGQAYEQYF
TRBV7-2	TRBJ1-2	.	CASSLDRLNYGYTF
TRBV3-1/TRBV3-2	TRBJ2-1	.	CASSTTARVDEQFF
TRBV5-4	TRBJ2-5	.	CASSLVPTSGGGETQYF
TRBV5-1	TRBJ2-3	.	CASSSGSGGAEPDTQYF
TRBV5-4	TRBJ2-7	.	CASSLGDSASYEQYF
TRBV7-8	TRBJ2-7	.	CASSLGTGGREQYF
TRBV4-2	TRBJ2-4	.	CASSQEAGTAKNIQYF
TRBV19	TRBJ1-5	.	CASSSTDGNQPQHF
TRBV6-4	TRBJ1-1	.	CASKTGAENTEAFF
TRBV9	TRBJ2-7	.	CASSPRQDPIYEQYF
TRBV7-3	TRBJ1-1	.	CASSLGQGGSITEAFF
TRBV5-4	TRBJ1-1	once	CASSLDRQLNTEAFF
TRBV7-8	TRBJ2-6	.	CASRSGQGISGANVLTF
TRBV5-8	TRBJ1-5	.	CASSSANSNQPQHF
TRBV12-3/TRBV12-4	TRBJ2-5	.	CASKGTAEETQYF